The TCR beta chain under discussion was sequenced for a study of CD8+ T cells in alopecia areata (dated by TCRdb to 2017 to 2018). Describing the broader study: Treated patients were enrolled in an open-label pilot trial of oral tofacitinib at 5 to 10 mg twice daily for moderate-to-severe alopecia areata. Biopsies were taken from tofacitinib-treated patients at baseline and at 4 and 24 weeks of treatment, and a later scalp biopsy was taken in several of the tofacitinib-treated patients. Tofacitinib was administered for 6 to 18 months, and 6 months of follow-up off drug were then conducted to assess delayed response and recurrence. TCRbeta CDR3 regions were amplified by immunoSEQ multiplex PCR using 35 Vbeta forward and 13 Jbeta reverse primers. Human TCRbeta sequencing covered scalp tissue and sorted CD4+ and CD8+ peripheral blood T cells from patchy and totalis/universalis alopecia areata patients and healthy controls. Scalp clonality was compared among normal scalp (n=4), patchy alopecia areata scalp (n=8), and alopecia totalis/universalis scalp (n=8). Disease severity in treated patients was measured with the SALT score, which quantifies the percentage of affected scalp surface area. In both human patients and the C3H/HeJ mouse model, the study applied high-throughput TCRbeta sequencing to look at T cell clonal expansion in alopecia areata. RNA came from the PAXgene miRNA kit for fixed scalp, the miRNeasy kit for PBMCs, and the RNeasy kit for mouse skin.

Libraries were prepared through the immunoSEQ multiplex PCR assay. RNA was extracted from all samples and reverse transcribed into cDNA as template for TCR sequencing. First-strand cDNA was synthesized with SuperScript III using a 2:1 mix of oligo-dT and random hexamers. A synthetic immune receptor repertoire was used to gauge amplification bias, and whatever bias remained was removed computationally. The study's own analysis went as follows. After raw reads were preprocessed to remove errors, the CDR3 was defined following IMGT conventions as running from the conserved cysteine to phenylalanine. Clonality was computed as 1 minus the Shannon entropy, with the entropy normalized by log2 of the number of productive unique TCRs. Whether scalp clones were CD4 or CD8 was inferred by matching scalp TCRbeta sequences against CD4 and CD8 repertoires sorted from blood. Held by TCRdb, this immuneACCESS table contains in-frame sequences only and omits some clones. Under half of the omission traces to an unresolved V gene where checked; the cause of the rest is unknown. V and J calls and clone size follow that table, whereas D and trimming were derived from the DNA. A total of 150,000 to 200,000 clones appear in this sample, roughly 65% of them only once. In total, the top ten clones hold 0.91% of the sample.

Via the germline V gene, CDR1 is SQVTM and CDR2 ANQGSEA. Trimming costs V 6 bases and J 2 bases, and their ends lie 13 bases apart. Including cysteine and phenylalanine, the CDR3 has 13 amino acids. Only the CDR3 part of the read is kept: 39 bases, read in frame from the first base. Results and caveats for the whole study, not just this receptor: Shared TCR sequences between patients were less evident than in mice, which may be partly attributable to HLA diversity in the patient population. Resident alphabeta T cells in normal human skin are also sequenced, complicating scalp TCR repertoire analysis, unlike mouse skin dominated by gammadelta T cells. During tofacitinib treatment, many expanded lesional clones stuck around in both scalp and blood, and this persistence may partly explain why relapse happens after treatment is stopped. Because the treated cohort was small and had just a single nonresponder, larger studies are needed to establish links between baseline CD8+ expansion and response. With tofacitinib, both scalp clonality and the number of expanded CD8+ clones among the top 100 scalp clones went down significantly. Lesional scalp, especially in alopecia totalis/universalis, showed higher clonality and more expanded CD8+ clones than normal scalp, suggesting antigenic drive.

Concerning this clone itself: The antigen it recognizes is unknown. No qualities accompany the bases; no much larger clone lies one base away.

Taken with the paper, the label for time point translates to: about 4 weeks on oral tofacitinib. The intended sense of this specimen's treatment or condition label: oral pan-JAK inhibitor, 5-10 mg twice daily. Lesional scalp punch biopsies and peripheral blood were collected from alopecia areata patients. PBMCs were isolated by density centrifugation and stained for CD3, CD4 and CD8, after which CD4+ and CD8+ T cells were sorted on a FACSAria. The chain employs TRBV29-1 and TRBJ2-5, and perhaps TRBD2 as D gene, on 6 matching bases. This sample comprised CD4+ T cells sorted from blood, obtained at week 4, from a patient treated with tofacitinib. The TCR originated in a human donor with alopecia areata. The nucleotide sequence is TGCAGCGTCGGCGGGGCGGGGCAAGAGACCCAGTACTTC. This yields the protein CSVGGAGQETQYF.